This TCR beta chain was captured in a study of blood T cell repertoires in COVID-19. On the study more broadly: There were acute and convalescent COVID-19 samples, and they came from the United States, Italy and Spain. PBMCs, B-cell-depleted T cells, or T cells provided the cDNA or gDNA that made up the material.

CDR1 is LNHDA, CDR2 SQIVND, per germline (reference sequence). V lost 3 bases, J lost 5 bases, and 6 bases stayed unmatched. The CDR3 has 16 residues. Under the authors' procedure: Reference gene primer amplification gave nucleated cell count estimates. Assay: immunoSEQ multiplex PCR; the TCRdb copy retains only in-frame clones and omits some. V and J calls and clone size follow that table, whereas D and trimming were derived from the DNA. Of roughly 38,000 clones listed, approximately 86% are singletons. The chain recombines TRBV19 with TRBJ2-3; TRBD2 matches 12 bases. The sequencing sample was made of peripheral blood. The receptor comes from a man aged 45-65 years in a cohort sampled during active COVID-19. In DNA form, the CDR3 reads TGTGCCAGTAGTATCCAGACTAGCGGGAGAGGAGATACGCAGTATTTT. The encoded protein is CASSIQTSGRGDTQYF.